This record looks at one T cell receptor (beta chain) sequence and its context. Its matching antigen is unknown. Compared with germline, one end of the junction differs, possibly owing to a read error. This specimen belongs to a study of CD8+CD57+ T cells in acquired aplastic anemia. It was genomic DNA that served as the template for profiling TCR beta VDJ and CDR3. TCRdb re-derived calls from the reads in MiXCR, one entry per CDR3 protein. The data hold 270,000 or so distinct CDR3 sequences, with roughly 82% observed a single time. Before being chosen for sequencing, patients had shown CD8+CD57+ cell expansion by flow cytometry. The patients all had a severe acquired aplastic anemia diagnosis. No patient had been given any therapy when blood was sampled. Regarding the study as a whole: Levels of CD8+ Simpson's diversity were not significantly distinct in patients versus controls. The number of CD8+ CDR3 sequences shared by patients and controls was under 35.

The germline V gene has CDR1 SSHAT and CDR2 FNYEAQ (reference sequence). The CDR3 loop spans 15 amino acids. This TCR was recovered from a human donor with aplastic anemia. V usage is TRBV7-7 and J usage is TRBJ2-5, with D perhaps given as TRBD1 or TRBD2 (5 bases each). The sequenced sample consisted of sorted CD4+, CD8+, or CD8+CD57+ T cells (not recorded which) from PBMCs. Written as DNA, the CDR3 is TGTGCTAGCAGCTTAGGCTATGGCAGGGACGAGGAGCAGTACTTC. This sequence encodes CASSLGYGRDEEQYF.